The clone carrying this T cell receptor (beta chain) was seen a handful of times. What it recognizes is unknown. The source of the sample is a study of T-cell memory formation after mild COVID-19. Study details: Largely donor-specific sequence clusters came from two donors.

General study findings and limits: Nothing showed for sure that second-wave clones peaking on day 37 were SARS-CoV-2 specific. Balance between CD4 and CD8 was seen in clones contracting day 15 to 85, and a CD4+ lean was seen in later expanders.

V lost 7 bases and J lost 0; bases outside the gene matches: 1. The CDR3 runs 13 residues. Germline V gene lookup returns CDR1 SQVTM and CDR2 ANQGSEA. A 5'RACE reaction primed in the constant segment made cDNA libraries of TCR alpha and TCR beta, and these carried sample barcodes and UMIs. TCRdb fed the 5' RACE reads into MiXCR, producing one record per CDR3 protein. The sample lists about 210,000 distinct CDR3 sequences; more than 25% were seen once. Sequenced: PBMCs or a T cell subset sorted from them (not recorded which). The rearrangement joins TRBV29-1 to TRBJ2-7, with 12 bases identical to TRBD2. The TCR was taken from an adult woman who had mild COVID-19 (a few samples of this study predate the infection). Cell type and time point are not known. The CDR3 DNA reads TGCAGCGCGACTAGCGGGAGCTCCTACGAGCAGTACTTC. As protein: CSATSGSSYEQYF.